This passage covers 5 T cell receptor beta chains from one sample sequenced in a study of T cells in Graves' hyperthyroidism and ophthalmopathy. Amplification yielded TCR beta CDR3 regions, with RNA transcripts as the source. HTBI primers drove first-round RT-PCR of the TCR CDR3. TCRdb re-called the multiplex PCR reads with MiXCR, one entry per CDR3 protein. The profile shows about 150,000 distinct CDR3 sequences, around 21% of them singletons. Sequencing was carried out using blood. The source is a woman aged 45-65 years with Graves' hyperthyroidism that later progressed to Graves' ophthalmopathy.

The rearrangement links TRBV4-2 to TRBJ1-1, with 7 nucleotides matching TRBD1. The CDR3 consists of 15 residues. Per the germline V gene, CDR1 is LGHNA and CDR2 is YNFKEQ. Losses at the gene ends were 1 base for V and 4 bases for J; bases not matched to a gene: 6. The CDR3 region has the DNA TGTGCCAGCAGCCAAGGTAAAGGGGGCCCCACTGAAGCTTTCTTT. The encoded protein is CASSQGKGGPTEAFF.

This clonotype was seen a handful of times. One junction end disagrees with the germline gene, perhaps due to a read error. The CDR3 loop is CASSRDGTGDNSPPHF. CDR3 in DNA: TGCGCCAGCAGCCGGGATGGAACAGGAGATAATTCACCCCCCCACTTT. The V call is TRBV5-1, the J call TRBJ1-6; the D gene is possibly TRBD1 (5 bases). CDR1 is SGHRS, CDR2 YFSETQ, per germline. CDR3 length: 16 residues.

The genes are TRBV29-1 and TRBJ2-7; no reliable D call. V dropped 4 bases and J dropped 6 bases, with 28 bases sitting between them. This CDR3 region has 17 residues. Germline V gives CDR1 SQVTM, CDR2 ANQGSEA. The CDR3 DNA reads as TGCAGCGTTGGTATCTACGGGTTGAAGTGGGCCCCTGCCGAGCAGTACTTC. It encodes CSVGIYGLKWAPAEQYF.

This clonotype is a singleton in its sample. A much larger clone differs by one base, so this may be a read error. J is TRBJ1-1 and V is TRBV12-3 or TRBV12-4; TRBD1 aligns across 9 bases. The CDR3 totals 13 residues. The CDR3 DNA sequence: TGTGGCAGCAGCCTACAGGGGGCCGCTGAAGCTTTCTTT. Encoded protein: CGSSLQGAAEAFF.

This clonotype was seen at least ten times. The chain uses TRBV27 and TRBJ2-1; no firm D call. Per germline, CDR1 MNHEY and CDR2 SMNVEV (reference sequence). Trimming removed 4 bases at V and 2 bases at J, with 6 bases between. The CDR3 runs to 13 residues. DNA of the CDR3: TGTGCCAGCAGTTCCCAGGCCTACAATGAGCAGTTCTTC. Protein product: CASSSQAYNEQFF.